This T cell receptor beta chain was captured in a study of human T cells and chemical hapten exposure. Study processing details: Counting gave a median of 95,638 TCRs per sample, with values ranging from 23,224 to 690,600. A single record per CDR3 protein comes from TCRdb applying MiXCR to the RACE reads. TCRdb's processing, not the study's, gives the V and J calls here. Of approximately 74,000 distinct CDR3 sequences in the sample, 32% were seen once. This clonotype was picked up a small number of times. Its cognate antigen is unknown. Trimming removed 6 bases from V and 7 bases from J; junction bases left unmatched: 12. From germline, CDR1 is MNHNY and CDR2 SVGAGI (reference sequence). This CDR3 is built from 15 residues. The study's findings and limits: Controls formed significantly fewer large CDR3 similarity clusters than expanded TCRs did. Sensitizing with DPC caused no change in TCRs above 1 in 1000 frequency. Alopecia affecting every donor means their immune response may not match healthy people's.

Noted time point: patch test 1, 2 weeks after DPC sensitization. Treatment specified: therapeutic diphenylcyclopropenone sensitization with weekly scalp DPC. This chain connects TRBV6-6 to TRBJ1-1; 9 positions match TRBD1. The TCR was taken from a man aged 35-49 years with alopecia areata. Some clones in this sample may be carry-over from other donors' samples. The specimen comprised whole blood, sampled in connection with sensitization to the hapten diphenylcyclopropenone (DPC). The CDR3 protein is CASSTGIQGAFEAFF. Written as DNA, the CDR3 is TGTGCCAGCAGCACGGGGATACAGGGGGCTTTTGAAGCTTTCTTT.